Listed below are T cell receptor beta chains from one sample, sequenced in a study of identical twins. TCRdb fed the 5' RACE reads into MiXCR, producing one record per CDR3 protein. Here the sample spans around 490,000 distinct CDR3 sequences, roughly an eighth being singletons. This sample also belongs to another study, concerning yellow fever vaccine responses in identical twins.

Source material: CD4+ T cells sorted from blood. Receptors originate from a woman aged 18-30 years in good health. Both conserved end residues are part of each CDR3. A D gene is named only where the DNA matches it firmly.

V	D	J	CDR3
TRBV14	TRBD1	TRBJ2-1	CASSQPTGVDNEQFF
TRBV25-1	NA	TRBJ2-1	CASSDRQFYNEQFF
TRBV10-3	NA	TRBJ2-1	CAISESGGANNEQFF
TRBV2	NA	TRBJ2-5	CASSERKWGAGPFQETQYF
TRBV20-1	NA	TRBJ2-2	CSASFSGIAGRNTGELFF
TRBV6-1	NA	TRBJ2-1	CASVPRGGPYNEQFF
TRBV5-1	NA	TRBJ1-4	CASSLAGSNEKLFF
TRBV28	NA	TRBJ2-3	CASSPAGAPGDTQYF
TRBV10-3	NA	TRBJ2-1	CAISEEPGGPSYNEQFF
TRBV20-1	NA	TRBJ2-5	CSATRGAETQYF
TRBV11-1	TRBD2	TRBJ2-1	CASSPWGRQGAGGLMYNEQFF
TRBV20-1	NA	TRBJ2-1	CSAYRNNEQFF
TRBV5-1	TRBD2	TRBJ2-1	CASTRSGSTENEQFF
TRBV12-3/TRBV12-4	NA	TRBJ2-7	CASSFRSRSYEQYF
TRBV18	TRBD1	TRBJ1-4	CASSPYGGQEKLFF
TRBV5-6	TRBD2	TRBJ2-3	CASSLERLAGGSTDTQYF
TRBV3-1	TRBD1	TRBJ1-4	CASSHWWDRGNEKLFF
TRBV27	TRBD1	TRBJ2-7	CASSPKKGAIEQYF
TRBV5-1	NA	TRBJ2-3	CASSLVFEGGTDTQYF
TRBV20-1	TRBD1	TRBJ1-4	CSARRDGTGEKLFF
TRBV29-1	NA	TRBJ2-1	CSVEGRENEQFF
TRBV5-6	NA	TRBJ1-6	CASSLQIVSPLHF
TRBV12-3/TRBV12-4	NA	TRBJ1-2	CASSPPILGGGYTF
TRBV12-3/TRBV12-4	NA	TRBJ2-1	CASSMLNEQFF
TRBV7-2	NA	TRBJ1-1	CASSGKGTEAFF
TRBV9	TRBD2	TRBJ2-1	CASSVRSEAGGPDNEQFF
TRBV18	NA	TRBJ2-3	CASSPQQGSADTQYF
TRBV5-1	NA	TRBJ2-7	CASSLDGPSYEQYF
TRBV6-1	NA	TRBJ2-7	CASSNQQGYEQYF
TRBV7-7	NA	TRBJ2-2	CASSAGIDTGELFF
TRBV4-3	TRBD2	TRBJ2-3	CASSQELSRTSGSSYTQYF
TRBV28	NA	TRBJ2-7	CASSRYRYEQYF
TRBV6-1	TRBD1	TRBJ2-2	CASRLGQGASGELFF